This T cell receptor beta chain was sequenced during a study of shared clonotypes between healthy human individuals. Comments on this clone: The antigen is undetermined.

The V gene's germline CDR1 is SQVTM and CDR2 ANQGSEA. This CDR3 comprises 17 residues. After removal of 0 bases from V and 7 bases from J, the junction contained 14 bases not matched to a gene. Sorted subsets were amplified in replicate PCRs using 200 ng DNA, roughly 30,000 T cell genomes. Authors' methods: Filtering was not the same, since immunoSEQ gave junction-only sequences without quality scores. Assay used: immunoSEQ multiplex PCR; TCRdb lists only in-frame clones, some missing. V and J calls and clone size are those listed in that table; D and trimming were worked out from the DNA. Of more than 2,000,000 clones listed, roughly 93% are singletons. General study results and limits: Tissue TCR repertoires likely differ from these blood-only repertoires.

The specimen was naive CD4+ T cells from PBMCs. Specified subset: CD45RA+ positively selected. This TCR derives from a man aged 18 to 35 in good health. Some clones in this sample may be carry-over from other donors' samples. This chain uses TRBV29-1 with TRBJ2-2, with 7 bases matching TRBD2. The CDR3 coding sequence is TGCAGCGTTGAAGAAGAACGGGGACTAACAGGCAGCGGGGAGCTGTTTTTT. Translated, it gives CSVEEERGLTGSGELFF.